This TCR beta chain was identified during a study of T cells after yellow fever vaccination (dated by TCRdb to between 2018 and 2021). Regarding the complete study: The SMART-Seq v4 Ultra Low Input RNA kit was used to prepare libraries from fractions with low cell numbers. Blood was collected at multiple timepoints before and after primary and secondary immunization, and bulk PBMC replicates and cell subsets were isolated. To track T-cell clones before and after primary and booster YFV17D yellow fever vaccination, bulk TCR alpha and beta repertoires were sequenced longitudinally. The cohort comprised two healthy male donors, one aged 18 to 30 and one aged 30 to 40 years.

Beyond this particular receptor, the publication reports: Because the study included only a couple of donors, the extent to which the findings can be generalized is limited. Computational filtering was required because FACS-sorted repertoires could contain abundant contaminating clonotypes from the bulk population. A small fraction of clonotypes appeared in both the CD4 and CD8 compartments, likely as a result of convergent recombination. The secondary T-cell response was weaker than the primary response but faster, peaking on day 5 instead of day 15. After the booster, most of the clones that had expanded following primary vaccination were detected again (around 97% of CD4 and roughly nine tenths of CD8), which suggests that memory was broadly maintained.

The label giving this sample's treatment or condition can be read as: live attenuated yellow fever vaccine strain. At every blood-draw timepoint, two biological replicates of bulk PBMCs were collected. PBMCs were isolated from peripheral blood using a standard Ficoll-Paque protocol. TriZol was used to extract RNA from bulk PBMCs, CD4 and CD8 fractions, and dextramer-positive and dextramer-negative fractions. This clonotype appeared many times. Its antigen is still unknown. Base-call qualities are not available, and no considerably larger clone is one nucleotide away. The sample was run on an Illumina NovaSeq 6000. TCR cDNA was synthesized by 5'RACE template switching, which introduced a universal primer site and unique molecular identifiers. cDNA synthesis was primed from both the TCR alpha and TCR beta constant segments. Library amplification used two PCR steps, and the second PCR step added sample barcodes and sequencing adapters. Libraries were sequenced on Illumina HiSeq 2500 (2x100 bp) or NovaSeq (2x150 bp). The authors' analysis ran thus. Demultiplexing of reads and collapsing into UMI consensus sequences were performed with MIGEC, and V(D)J alignment was carried out with MiXCR. Clonotypes responding to the vaccine were identified with edgeR on replicate PBMC samples, with the criteria of FDR below 0.01 and a log2 fold change above 5 up to day 15. Each bulk clonotype received a CD4 or CD8 identity based on whether the sequenced CD4 or CD8 repertoire contained that clonotype at higher abundance. Starting from the raw public reads, TCRdb applied fastp trimming at Q25, assembled clones with MiXCR and retained in-frame beta chains. Rows are combined by CDR3 protein, so each entry shows the most common genes and DNA. TCRdb's processing, not the authors', yielded these V and J calls. For this sample the table gives 250,000 to 400,000 distinct CDR3 sequences, of which roughly 4% were detected only once. Around 23% of the sample comes from the top ten.

Between the V and J ends, shortened by 0 bases and 6 bases respectively, the junction contains 15 bases. From the germline V gene, CDR1 is LGHNA and CDR2 is YSLEER. The CDR3 numbers 16 residues from cysteine through phenylalanine. Only the CDR3 region is kept as DNA, spanning 48 bases read in frame from base 1. The source material was PBMCs, sampled 5 days after the yellow fever booster vaccination. The rearranged chain carries TRBV4-3 and TRBJ2-1; the best D guess is TRBD1, with 6 bases matching. The TCR comes from a man aged 18 to 29 who received the YFV17D yellow fever vaccine. The DNA reads TGCGCCAGCAGCCAAGATCGGGCTAGCAGGGGCAATGAGCAGTTCTTC. Its coded protein is CASSQDRASRGNEQFF.